Presented here are 3 T cell receptor beta chains from one specimen sequenced in a study of CD8 T cells in ankylosing spondylitis. Study-level findings and limits: Among TCR beta sequences, a motif of several highly homologous variants appeared characteristic of ankylosing spondylitis blood.

Their cognate antigens are unknown. TCRdb itself ran the 5' RACE reads through MiXCR, one entry per CDR3 protein. The repertoire includes around 480,000 distinct CDR3 sequences, roughly 18% of them detected once, and approximately 1% sits in the top ten. The sample taken for sequencing was blood, either unsorted or a sorted T cell fraction (not recorded which). The source is a male donor with ankylosing spondylitis.

This clonotype was seen many times. The chain has TRBV11-2 and TRBJ2-4, with D unclear. The germline V and J ends were trimmed by 0 bases and 1 base, with 7 bases remaining between them. Germline V gives CDR1 SGHAT, CDR2 FQNNGV. This CDR3 has 15 amino acids. CDR3 sequence: CASSLDARAKNIQYF. CDR3 in DNA: TGTGCCAGCAGCTTAGACGCTAGGGCCAAAAACATTCAGTACTTC.

This chain connects TRBV7-8 to TRBJ2-6; D might be TRBD1 (8 bases). The CDR3 consists of 18 residues. Germline V gives CDR1 SGHVS, CDR2 FQNEAQ. Trimming shortened V by 5 bases and J by 2 bases, and 19 bases separated the two germline ends. The CDR3 sequence: CASSPLTGGGAGANVLTF. CDR3 sequence (DNA): TGTGCCAGCAGCCCCCTCACAGGGGGAGGGGCTGGGGCCAACGTCCTGACTTTC.

This clonotype has only a few counts. This sequence joins TRBV5-1 and TRBJ1-1, with D possibly being TRBD1 (6 bases). Germline V lookup: CDR1 SGHRS, CDR2 YFSETQ. The CDR3 runs 15 residues. The V end lost 5 bases, the J end lost 5 bases, and 19 bases lay between the germline ends. The CDR3 protein is CASRRPGQGRTEAFF. CDR3 DNA sequence: TGCGCCAGCAGAAGGCCGGGACAAGGGAGGACTGAAGCTTTCTTT.